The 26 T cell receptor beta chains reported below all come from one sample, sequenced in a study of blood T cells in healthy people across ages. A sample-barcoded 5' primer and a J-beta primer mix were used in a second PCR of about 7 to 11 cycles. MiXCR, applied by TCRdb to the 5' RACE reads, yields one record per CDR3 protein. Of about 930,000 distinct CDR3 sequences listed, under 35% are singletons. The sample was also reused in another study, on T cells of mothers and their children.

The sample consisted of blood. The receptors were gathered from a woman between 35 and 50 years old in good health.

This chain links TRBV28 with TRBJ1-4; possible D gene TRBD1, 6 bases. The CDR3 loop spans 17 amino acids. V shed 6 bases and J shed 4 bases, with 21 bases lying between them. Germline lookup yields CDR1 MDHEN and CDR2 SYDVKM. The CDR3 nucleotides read TGTGCCAGCAGGACACGACTACTCAGGGGAAATAATGAAAAACTGTTTTTT. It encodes CASRTRLLRGNNEKLFF. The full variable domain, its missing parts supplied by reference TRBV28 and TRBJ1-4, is DVKVTQSSRYLVKRTGEKVFLECVQDMDHENMFWYRQDPGLGLRLIYFSYDVKMKEKGDIPEGYSVSREKKERFSLILESASTNQTSMYLCASRTRLLRGNNEKLFFGSGTQLSVL.

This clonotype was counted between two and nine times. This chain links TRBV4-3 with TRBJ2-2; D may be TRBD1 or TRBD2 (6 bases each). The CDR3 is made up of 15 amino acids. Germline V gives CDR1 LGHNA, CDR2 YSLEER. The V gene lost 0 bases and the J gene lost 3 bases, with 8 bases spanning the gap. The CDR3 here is CASSQDRGDTGELFF. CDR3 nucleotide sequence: TGCGCCAGCAGCCAAGATAGGGGGGACACCGGGGAGCTGTTTTTT.

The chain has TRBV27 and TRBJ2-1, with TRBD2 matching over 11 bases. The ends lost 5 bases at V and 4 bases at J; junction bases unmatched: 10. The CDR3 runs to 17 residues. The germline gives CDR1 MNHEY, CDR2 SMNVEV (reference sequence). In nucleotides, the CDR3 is TGTGCCAGCAGTCCCCTGCTAGGGACTAGCGGTTACAATGAGCAGTTCTTC. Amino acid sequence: CASSPLLGTSGYNEQFF.

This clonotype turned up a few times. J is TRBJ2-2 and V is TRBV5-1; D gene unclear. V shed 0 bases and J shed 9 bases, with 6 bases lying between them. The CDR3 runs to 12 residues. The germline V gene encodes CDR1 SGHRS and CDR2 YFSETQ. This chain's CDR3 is CASSLEGRELFF. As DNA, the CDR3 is TGCGCCAGCAGCTTGGAGGGTCGGGAGCTGTTTTTT.

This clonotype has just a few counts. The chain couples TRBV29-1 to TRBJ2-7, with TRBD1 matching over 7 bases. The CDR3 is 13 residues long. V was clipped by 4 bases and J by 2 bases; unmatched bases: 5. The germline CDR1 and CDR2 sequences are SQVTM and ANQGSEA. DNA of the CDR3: TGCAGCGTTGCGAAGGGACAGCCCTACGAGCAGTACTTC. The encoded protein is CSVAKGQPYEQYF.

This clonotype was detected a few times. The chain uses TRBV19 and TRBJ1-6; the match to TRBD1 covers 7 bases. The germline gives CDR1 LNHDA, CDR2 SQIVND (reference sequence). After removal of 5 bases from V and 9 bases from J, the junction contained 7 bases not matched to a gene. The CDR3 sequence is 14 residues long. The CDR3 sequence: CASSPGTESSPLHF. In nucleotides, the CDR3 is TGTGCCAGTAGTCCAGGGACAGAAAGTTCACCCCTCCACTTT.

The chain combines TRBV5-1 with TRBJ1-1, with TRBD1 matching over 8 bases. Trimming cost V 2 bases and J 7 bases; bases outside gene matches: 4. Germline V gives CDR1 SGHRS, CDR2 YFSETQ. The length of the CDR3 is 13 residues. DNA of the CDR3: TGCGCCAGCAGCTTCGACAGGGGATATGAAGCTTTCTTT. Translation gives CASSFDRGYEAFF.

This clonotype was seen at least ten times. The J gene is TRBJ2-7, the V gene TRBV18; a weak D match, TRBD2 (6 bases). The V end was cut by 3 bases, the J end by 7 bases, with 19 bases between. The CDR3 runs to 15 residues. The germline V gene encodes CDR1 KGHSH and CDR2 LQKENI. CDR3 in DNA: TGTGCCAGCTCACCGGGGACGGGGACTCCGGGGGAGCAGTACTTC. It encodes CASSPGTGTPGEQYF.

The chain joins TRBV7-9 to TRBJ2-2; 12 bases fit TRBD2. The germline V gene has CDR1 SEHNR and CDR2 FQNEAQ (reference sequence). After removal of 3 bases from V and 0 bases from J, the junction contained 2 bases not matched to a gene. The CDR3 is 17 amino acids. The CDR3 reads CASSFLAGGPNTGELFF. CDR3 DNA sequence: TGTGCCAGCAGCTTCCTAGCGGGGGGGCCGAACACCGGGGAGCTGTTTTTT.

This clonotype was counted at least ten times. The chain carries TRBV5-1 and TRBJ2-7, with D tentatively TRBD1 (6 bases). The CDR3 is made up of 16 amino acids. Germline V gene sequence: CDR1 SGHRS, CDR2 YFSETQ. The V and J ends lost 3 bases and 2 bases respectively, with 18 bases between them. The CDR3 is CASSYGPGQATYEQYF. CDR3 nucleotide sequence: TGCGCCAGCAGCTATGGACCGGGACAAGCAACCTACGAGCAGTACTTC.

The CDR3 protein is CASSHLRGRLYEQYF. The DNA of the CDR3 is TGTGCCAGCAGCCACCTAAGGGGCAGACTTTACGAGCAGTACTTC. The V gene is TRBV4-2, the J gene TRBJ2-5; maybe TRBD1 (5 bases). The end of the DNA fits TRBJ2-7 better, so the J call may be wrong. Germline V gene sequence: CDR1 LGHNA, CDR2 YNFKEQ. CDR3 length: 15 amino acids.

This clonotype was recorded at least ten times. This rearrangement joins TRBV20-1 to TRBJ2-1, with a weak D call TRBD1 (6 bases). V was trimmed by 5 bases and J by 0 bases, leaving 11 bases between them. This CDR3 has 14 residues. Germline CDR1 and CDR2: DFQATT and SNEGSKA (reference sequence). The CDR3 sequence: CSAPRGFSYNEQFF. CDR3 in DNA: TGCAGTGCTCCGAGGGGGTTCTCCTACAATGAGCAGTTCTTC.

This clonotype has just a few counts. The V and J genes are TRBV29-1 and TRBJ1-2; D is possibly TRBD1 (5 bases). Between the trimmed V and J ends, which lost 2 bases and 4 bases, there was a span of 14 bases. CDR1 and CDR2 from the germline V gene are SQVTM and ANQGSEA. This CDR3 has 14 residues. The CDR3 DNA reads TGCAGCGTTGAAACGTCACGGGGGGGCTATGGCTACACCTTC. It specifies CSVETSRGGYGYTF.

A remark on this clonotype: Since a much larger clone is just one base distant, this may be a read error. CDR3 in DNA: TGTGTCAGCAGCTTTCGGGGGGCCCCAGAGACCCAGTACTTC. The encoded protein is CVSSFRGAPETQYF. V is TRBV5-5 and J is TRBJ2-5; the D gene is possibly TRBD2 (7 bases). CDR1 SGHKS and CDR2 YYEKEE come from the germline V gene (reference sequence). The CDR3 is made up of 14 amino acids. The variable domain in full, completed from reference TRBV5-5 and TRBJ2-5, reads DAGVTQSPTHLIKTRGQQVTLRCSPISGHKSVSWYQQVLGQGPQFIFQYYEKEERGRGNFPDRFSARQFPNYSSELNVNALLLGDSALYLCVSSFRGAPETQYFGPGTRLLVL.

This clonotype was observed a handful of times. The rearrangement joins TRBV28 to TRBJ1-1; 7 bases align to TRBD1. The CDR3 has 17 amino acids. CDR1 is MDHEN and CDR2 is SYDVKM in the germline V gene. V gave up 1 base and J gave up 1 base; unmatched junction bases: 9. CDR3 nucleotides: TGTGCCAGCAGTTTATTATTTGGACAGGTAACGAACACTGAAGCTTTCTTT. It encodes CASSLLFGQVTNTEAFF.

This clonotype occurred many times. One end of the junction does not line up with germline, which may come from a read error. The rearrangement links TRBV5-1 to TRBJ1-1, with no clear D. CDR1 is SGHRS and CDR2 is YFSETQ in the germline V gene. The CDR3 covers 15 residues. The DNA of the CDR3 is TGTGCCAGCAGCTTGGGTGGGCAGCTGAACACTGAAGCTTTCTTT. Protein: CASSLGGQLNTEAFF.

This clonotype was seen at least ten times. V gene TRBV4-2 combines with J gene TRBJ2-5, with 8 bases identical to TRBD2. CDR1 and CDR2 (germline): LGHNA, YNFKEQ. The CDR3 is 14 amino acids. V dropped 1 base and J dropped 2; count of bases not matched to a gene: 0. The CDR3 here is CASSQAGGQETQYF. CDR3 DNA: TGTGCCAGCAGCCAAGCGGGGGGGCAAGAGACCCAGTACTTC.

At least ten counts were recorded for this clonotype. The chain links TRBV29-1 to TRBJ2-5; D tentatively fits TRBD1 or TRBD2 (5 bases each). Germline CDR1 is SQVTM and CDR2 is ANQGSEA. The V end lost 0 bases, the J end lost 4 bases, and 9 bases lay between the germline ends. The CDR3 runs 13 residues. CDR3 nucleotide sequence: TGCAGCGTTGAAGAGGGGGACGGAGAGACCCAGTACTTC. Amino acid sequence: CSVEEGDGETQYF. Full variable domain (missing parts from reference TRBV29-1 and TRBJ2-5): SAVISQKPSRDICQRGTSLTIQCQVDSQVTMMFWYRQQPGQSLTLIATANQGSEATYESGFVIDKFPISRPNLTFSTLTVSNMSPEDSSIYLCSVEEGDGETQYFGPGTRLLVL.

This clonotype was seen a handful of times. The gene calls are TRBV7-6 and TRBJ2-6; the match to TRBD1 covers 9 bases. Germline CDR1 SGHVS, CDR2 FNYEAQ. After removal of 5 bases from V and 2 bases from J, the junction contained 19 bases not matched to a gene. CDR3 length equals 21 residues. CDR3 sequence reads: CASSRNLRPGQGAAGANVLTF. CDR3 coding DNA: TGTGCCAGCAGCCGAAATCTGCGGCCGGGACAGGGAGCGGCTGGGGCCAACGTCCTGACTTTC.

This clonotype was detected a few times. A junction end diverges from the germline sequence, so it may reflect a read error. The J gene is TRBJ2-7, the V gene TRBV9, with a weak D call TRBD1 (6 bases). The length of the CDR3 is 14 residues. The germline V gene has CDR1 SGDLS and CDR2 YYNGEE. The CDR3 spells CASSVGTGPYVQYF. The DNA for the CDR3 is TGTGCCAGCAGCGTAGGTACAGGGCCCTACGTGCAGTACTTC. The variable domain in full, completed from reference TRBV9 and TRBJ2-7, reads DSGVTQTPKHLITATGQRVTLRCSPRSGDLSVYWYQQSLDQGLQFLIQYYNGEERAKGNILERFSAQQFPDLHSELNLSSLELGDSALYFCASSVGTGPYVQYFGPGTRLTVT.

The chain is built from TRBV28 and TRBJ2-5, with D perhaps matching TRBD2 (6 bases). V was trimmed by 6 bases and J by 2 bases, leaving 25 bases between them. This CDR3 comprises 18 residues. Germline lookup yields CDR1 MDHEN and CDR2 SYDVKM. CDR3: CASSHPSLMAGRQETQYF. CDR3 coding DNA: TGTGCCAGCAGCCACCCCTCCTTAATGGCGGGGCGACAAGAGACCCAGTACTTC.

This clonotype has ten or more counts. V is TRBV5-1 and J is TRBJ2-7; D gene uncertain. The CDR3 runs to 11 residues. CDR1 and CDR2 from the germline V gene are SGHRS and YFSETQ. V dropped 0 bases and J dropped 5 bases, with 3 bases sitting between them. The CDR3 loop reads CASSLDDEQYF. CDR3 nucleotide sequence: TGCGCCAGCAGCTTGGATGACGAGCAGTACTTC.

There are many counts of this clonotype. The CDR3 DNA sequence: TGTGCCAGCAGATCATGGACAGGCGAGCAAGAGACCCAGTACTTC. Translated: CASRSWTGEQETQYF. The chain links TRBV28 to TRBJ2-5; 7 bases are shared with TRBD1. Trimming at V came to 6 bases and at J to 2 bases, leaving 9 bases not matched to a gene. From germline, CDR1 is MDHEN and CDR2 SYDVKM. The CDR3 sequence is 15 residues long.

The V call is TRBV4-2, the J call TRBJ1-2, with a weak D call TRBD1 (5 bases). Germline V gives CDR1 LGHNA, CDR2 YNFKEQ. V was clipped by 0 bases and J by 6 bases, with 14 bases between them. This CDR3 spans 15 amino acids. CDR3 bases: TGTGCCAGCAGCCAAGATTGGGGCCAGGTGGATGGCTACACCTTC. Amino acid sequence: CASSQDWGQVDGYTF.

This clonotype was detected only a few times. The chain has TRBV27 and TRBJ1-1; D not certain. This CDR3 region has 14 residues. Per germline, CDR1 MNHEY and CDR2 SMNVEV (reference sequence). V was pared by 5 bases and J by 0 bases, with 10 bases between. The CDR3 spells CASSQTTLNTEAFF. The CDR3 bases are TGTGCCAGCAGTCAAACGACATTGAACACTGAAGCTTTCTTT.

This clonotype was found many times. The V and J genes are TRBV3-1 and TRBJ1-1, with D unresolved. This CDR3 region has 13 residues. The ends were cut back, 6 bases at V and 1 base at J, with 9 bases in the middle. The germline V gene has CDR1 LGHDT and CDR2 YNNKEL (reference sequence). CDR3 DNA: TGTGCCAGCAGGCGAAGTACGAACACTGAAGCTTTCTTT. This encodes CASRRSTNTEAFF.